This TCR beta chain was recorded in a study of T cell repertoires in cytomegalovirus infection. Whole-study findings and limits: Predominance within the ex vivo response was attributable to HLA-C-restricted CMV-specific TCR beta clonotypes.

In this sample, this clonotype turned up a few times. Its antigen is undetermined. MiXCR, applied by TCRdb to the reads, yields one record per CDR3 protein. The profile shows approximately 500,000 distinct CDR3 sequences, roughly 34% of them singletons. The germline V and J ends were trimmed by 4 bases and 8 bases, with 11 bases remaining between them. The CDR3 sequence is 13 residues long. Germline CDR1 and CDR2: SGHTA and FQGNSA. The clonotype originates from a human donor in good health (CMV status not recorded). Some clones in this sample may be carry-over from other donors' samples. This chain uses TRBV7-2 with TRBJ1-4, with unresolved D. The material sequenced was cultured PBMCs, taken from culture after CMV antigen stimulation. The CDR3 loop is CASSSFVAEKLFF. The DNA of the CDR3 is TGTGCCAGCAGCTCGTTTGTCGCCGAAAAACTGTTTTTT.